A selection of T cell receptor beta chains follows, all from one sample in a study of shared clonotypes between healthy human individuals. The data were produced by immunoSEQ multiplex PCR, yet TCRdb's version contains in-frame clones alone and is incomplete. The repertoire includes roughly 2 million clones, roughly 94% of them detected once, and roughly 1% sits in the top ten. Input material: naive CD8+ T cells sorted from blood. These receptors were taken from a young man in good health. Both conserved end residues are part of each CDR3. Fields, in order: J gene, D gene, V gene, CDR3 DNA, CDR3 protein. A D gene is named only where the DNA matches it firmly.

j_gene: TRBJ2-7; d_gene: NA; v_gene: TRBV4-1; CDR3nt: TGCGCCAGCAGCCAAGTCGGCTCTTCCGAGCAGTACTTC; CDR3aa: CASSQVGSSEQYF
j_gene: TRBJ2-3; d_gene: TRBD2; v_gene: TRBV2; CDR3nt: TGTGCCAGCAGTGCAACTAGCGGGGGGGCCAGCACAGATACGCAGTATTTT; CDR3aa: CASSATSGGASTDTQYF
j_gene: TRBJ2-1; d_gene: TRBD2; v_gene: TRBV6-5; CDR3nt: TGTGCCAGCAGTTACCGGGGGGATGAGCAGTTCTTC; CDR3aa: CASSYRGDEQFF
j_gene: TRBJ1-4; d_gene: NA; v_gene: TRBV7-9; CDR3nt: TGTGCCAGCAGCTTTGGGGGGCCAGAGGTTGAAAAACTGTTTTTT; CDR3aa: CASSFGGPEVEKLFF
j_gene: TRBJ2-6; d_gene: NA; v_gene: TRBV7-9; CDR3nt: TGTGCCAGCAGCCAGGACTCTGGGGCCAACGTCCTGACTTTC; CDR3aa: CASSQDSGANVLTF
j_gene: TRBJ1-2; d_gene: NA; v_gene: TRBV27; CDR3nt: TGTGCCAGCAGTTTAAAGGGGAACTATGGCTACACCTTC; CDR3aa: CASSLKGNYGYTF
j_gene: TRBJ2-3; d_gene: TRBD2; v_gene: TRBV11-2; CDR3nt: TGTGCCAGCGTCGGGGGGACGGATGGCACAGATACGCAGTATTTT; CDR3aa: CASVGGTDGTDTQYF
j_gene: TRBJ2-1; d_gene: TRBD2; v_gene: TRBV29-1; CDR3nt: TGCAGCGTTGAACCCAGCGGGAGGATCTACAATGAGCAGTTCTTC; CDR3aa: CSVEPSGRIYNEQFF
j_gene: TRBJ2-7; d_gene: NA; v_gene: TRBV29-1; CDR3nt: TGCAGCGCCTTACTAGGATCCTACGAGCAGTACTTC; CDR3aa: CSALLGSYEQYF
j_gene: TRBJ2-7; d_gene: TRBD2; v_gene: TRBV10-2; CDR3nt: TGCGCCAGCAGTGAGGGTACGTCCGGGACTAGTTGGTACGAGCAGTACTTC; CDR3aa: CASSEGTSGTSWYEQYF
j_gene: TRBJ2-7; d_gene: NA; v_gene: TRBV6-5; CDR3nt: TGTGCCAGCAAAATACAGGGATCGGGCTACGAGCAGTACTTC; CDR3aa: CASKIQGSGYEQYF
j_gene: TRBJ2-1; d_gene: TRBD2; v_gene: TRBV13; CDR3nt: TGTGCCAGCAGCTTATCACTAGCGTTCTACAATGAGCAGTTCTTC; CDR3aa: CASSLSLAFYNEQFF
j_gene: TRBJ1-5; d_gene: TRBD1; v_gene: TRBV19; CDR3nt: TGTGCCAGTAGTATTGACAGGGAGAGCCAGCCCCAGCATTTT; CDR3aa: CASSIDRESQPQHF
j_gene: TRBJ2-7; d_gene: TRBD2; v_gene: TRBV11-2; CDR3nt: TGTGCCAGCAGCTTAGATCGGGGGGGCCCTACCTCCTACGAGCAGTACTTC; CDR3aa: CASSLDRGGPTSYEQYF
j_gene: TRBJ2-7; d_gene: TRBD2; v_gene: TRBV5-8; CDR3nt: TGTGCCAGCAGCCCCCCACTAGCGGGTTACTCCTACGAGCAGTACTTC; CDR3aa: CASSPPLAGYSYEQYF
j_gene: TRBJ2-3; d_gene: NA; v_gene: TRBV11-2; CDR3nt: TGTGCCAGCAGCTCTGGGGGTGGATACACAGATACGCAGTATTTT; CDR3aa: CASSSGGGYTDTQYF
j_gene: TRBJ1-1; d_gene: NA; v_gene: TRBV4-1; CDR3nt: TGCGCCAGCAGCCAAGAACCAAACAGGGACTTCATGAACACTGAAGCTTTCTTT; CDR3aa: CASSQEPNRDFMNTEAFF